This T cell receptor (beta chain) originates from a study of metastatic and nonmetastatic thyroid tumors. At the level of the study: For malignant and benign thyroid patients, tumor or nodule tissue and blood were the sources whose repertoires were compared. Study-wide findings and caveats: Reported TCR beta diversity, measured in blood and tumor, was significantly higher for malignant thyroid tumors than for benign nodules.

Original methodology: The distant-metastasis classifier for papillary thyroid cancer was built from CDR3 differences across clinicopathological groups. TCRdb re-analyzed the PCR reads using MiXCR. TCRdb, rather than the study authors, made the V and J calls. The sample consists of about 40,000 clones, about a sixth of them appearing once. CDR1 and CDR2 (germline): SGHTA, FQGTGA. The CDR3 loop spans 15 amino acids. After removal of 2 bases from V and 4 bases from J, the junction contained 7 bases not matched to a gene. This clone has only one observation. Its specificity is unknown. Patients had received no treatment of any kind before thyroid surgery.

J is TRBJ2-5 and V is TRBV7-3, with 7 bases matching TRBD1. Sequencing was carried out using tumor tissue. This clonotype was obtained from a female donor with papillary thyroid cancer or a benign thyroid nodule (not recorded which). Some clones in this sample may be carry-over from other donors' samples. The CDR3 sequence: CASSLLGGARETQYF. DNA for the CDR3: TGTGCCAGCAGCTTATTAGGGGGCGCCCGAGAGACCCAGTACTTC.